This T cell receptor beta chain was observed in a study of shared clonotypes between healthy human individuals. The CDR3 sequence is 18 residues long. Per the germline V gene, CDR1 is LNHDA and CDR2 is SQIVND (reference sequence). Trimming cost V 4 bases and J 6 bases, with 25 bases left between them. Comments on this clone: The antigen remains unidentified.

An assay was performed, and its level was deep. TCRdb's table, derived via immunoSEQ multiplex PCR, lists solely in-frame clones and lacks some. The table records around 2.5 million clones, 90% to 95% of them present only once. Overall study results and limits: Several donors held about 5% of naive CD4 clonotypes in common.

Sequencing was carried out using naive CD4+ T cells from PBMCs. Subset: CD45RA+ positively selected. The rearrangement joins TRBV19 to TRBJ2-1; D is unresolved. The clonotype was recovered from a man younger than 35 in good health. Some clones in this sample may be carry-over from other donors' samples. The CDR3 loop is CASSRSPSYGRARNEQFF. DNA of the CDR3: TGTGCCAGTAGTAGATCCCCGAGTTACGGGCGTGCCCGCAATGAGCAGTTCTTC.